The 30 T cell receptor beta chains below were found in one sample sequenced in a study of cytomegalovirus exposure and HLA in healthy donors. The protocol was immunoSEQ multiplex PCR, while the TCRdb copy is restricted to in-frame clones and leaves out a portion. The sample lists about 260,000 clones; roughly 88% were seen once. Sample: PBMCs. The receptors come from a woman in her 30s in good health and CMV-seronegative.

The chain combines TRBV4-2 with TRBJ2-5; no reliable D call. V gave up 0 bases and J gave up 5 bases, with 13 bases separating them. CDR1 is LGHNA and CDR2 is YNFKEQ in the germline V gene. The CDR3 length is 15 residues. CDR3 DNA sequence: TGTGCCAGCAGCCAAGAGGACCGCTTTACTGAGACCCAGTACTTC. Its translation: CASSQEDRFTETQYF.

The chain couples TRBV27 to TRBJ2-3; no reliable D call. Trimming shortened V by 7 bases and J by 2 bases, and 10 bases separated the two germline ends. Germline V CDR1 and CDR2: MNHEY, SMNVEV (reference sequence). The CDR3 has 13 amino acids. Here the CDR3 DNA reads TGTGCCAGCAATAGCAGAATCACAGATACGCAGTATTTT. Translating gives CASNSRITDTQYF.

The rearrangement joins TRBV7-2 to TRBJ2-2, with D uncertain. The germline V gene encodes CDR1 SGHTA and CDR2 FQGNSA. The CDR3 extends over 13 amino acids. V was shortened by 2 bases and J by 4 bases, with 5 bases between the two germline ends. This CDR3 is CASSLSSTGELFF. The CDR3 DNA follows: TGTGCCAGCAGCTTAAGTAGCACCGGGGAGCTGTTTTTT. The full variable domain, in which reference TRBV7-2 and TRBJ2-2 provide the parts outside the CDR3, is GAGVSQSPSNKVTEKGKDVELRCDPISGHTALYWYRQSLGQGLEFLIYFQGNSAPDKSGLPSDRFSAERTGGSVSTLTIQRTQQEDSAVYLCASSLSSTGELFFGEGSRLTVL.

The chain recombines TRBV28 with TRBJ2-7, with 10 bases fitting TRBD2. Unmatched junction bases numbered 6, after V lost 6 bases and J lost 1 base. Germline V CDR1 and CDR2: MDHEN, SYDVKM. This CDR3 contains 15 residues. The CDR3 loop reads CASSSPSGSSYEQYF. CDR3 sequence (DNA): TGTGCCAGCAGCTCCCCTAGCGGGAGTTCCTACGAGCAGTACTTC.

The rearrangement uses TRBV19 and TRBJ2-3; D is perhaps TRBD2 (5 bases). V shed 4 bases and J shed 9 bases, with 17 bases lying between them. CDR3 length: 14 amino acids. Per germline, CDR1 LNHDA and CDR2 SQIVND (reference sequence). CDR3 in DNA: TGTGCCAGTAGTACGGGAAGGAGTGTAGGCACGCAGTATTTT. Encoded protein: CASSTGRSVGTQYF. Full variable domain (remainder filled in from reference TRBV19 and TRBJ2-3): DGGITQSPKYLFRKEGQNVTLSCEQNLNHDAMYWYRQDPGQGLRLIYYSQIVNDFQKGDIAEGYSVSREKKESFPLTVTSAQKNPTAFYLCASSTGRSVGTQYFGPGTRLTVL.

This chain joins TRBV4-3 and TRBJ2-6; D is unclear. CDR1 is LGHNA and CDR2 is YSLEER in the germline V gene. V was pared by 0 bases and J by 0 bases, with 15 bases between. The CDR3 runs 19 residues. This CDR3 reads CASSQDPRGTFSGANVLTF. The CDR3 DNA follows: TGCGCCAGCAGCCAAGACCCCCGCGGAACCTTCTCTGGGGCCAACGTCCTGACTTTC.

The rearrangement uses TRBV28 and TRBJ2-2; no reliable D call. The CDR3 loop spans 12 amino acids. Trimming took 7 bases from V and 7 from J, leaving 10 bases between them. Germline-derived CDR1 and CDR2 are MDHEN and SYDVKM. CDR3: CASTLRFGELFF. DNA of the CDR3: TGTGCCAGCACTCTTCGTTTCGGGGAGCTGTTTTTT.

The chain couples TRBV5-6 to TRBJ1-5, with 7 positions matching TRBD1. The CDR3 is 15 amino acids. In germline, CDR1 is SGHDT, CDR2 YYEEEE. The V segment lost 5 bases and the J segment 7 bases; nucleotides outside the gene matches: 12. The CDR3 region is CASSYYGTVVQPQHF. The CDR3 DNA reads TGTGCCAGCAGTTATTACGGGACAGTGGTCCAGCCCCAGCATTTT.

The chain has TRBV7-9 and TRBJ1-2, with D unclear. Trimming pared 4 bases from V and 0 bases from J, leaving 12 bases between. The length of the CDR3 is 15 residues. Germline CDR1 and CDR2: SEHNR and FQNEAQ (reference sequence). CDR3 loop: CASSSGIGTNYGYTF. DNA for the CDR3: TGTGCCAGCAGCTCAGGCATAGGTACTAACTATGGCTACACCTTC.

J is TRBJ1-2 and V is TRBV7-2; the match to TRBD1 covers 7 bases. Unmatched junction bases numbered 4, after V lost 1 base and J lost 2 bases. The V gene's germline CDR1 is SGHTA and CDR2 FQGNSA. This CDR3 region has 15 residues. DNA for the CDR3: TGTGCCAGCAGCTTAGGGGCAGGGGGAAACTATGGCTACACCTTC. Its translation: CASSLGAGGNYGYTF.

The chain recombines TRBV28 with TRBJ1-2; D is unclear. The CDR3 loop spans 12 amino acids. Germline values: CDR1 MDHEN, CDR2 SYDVKM. Trimming took 5 bases from V and 5 from J, leaving 9 bases between them. Here the CDR3 DNA reads TGTGCCAGCAGTACGGGAGAATATGGCTACACCTTC. Encoded protein: CASSTGEYGYTF.

V is TRBV28 and J is TRBJ2-7; the match to TRBD1 covers 7 bases. Germline V lookup: CDR1 MDHEN, CDR2 SYDVKM. Trimming removed 5 bases from V and 2 bases from J; junction bases left unmatched: 3. The CDR3 extends over 13 amino acids. In DNA, the CDR3 is TGTGCCAGCAGTCGGACAGGAACCTACGAGCAGTACTTC. This sequence encodes CASSRTGTYEQYF.

The chain uses TRBV18 and TRBJ2-7; D could derive from TRBD1 or TRBD2 (5 bases each). V lost 0 bases and J 2 bases, leaving 14 bases between the germline ends. The CDR3 spans 16 residues. CDR1 is KGHSH and CDR2 is LQKENI in the germline V gene. DNA of the CDR3: TGTGCCAGCTCACCACCGTCGTGGGACGGCACCTACGAGCAGTACTTC. Protein product: CASSPPSWDGTYEQYF.

The rearrangement uses TRBV5-1 and TRBJ2-1, with 8 bases that match TRBD2. This CDR3 region has 15 residues. Losses at the gene ends were 1 base for V and 8 bases for J; bases not matched to a gene: 8. Germline CDR1 and CDR2: SGHRS and YFSETQ. CDR3 amino acids: CASSLSGAGGDEQFF. CDR3 bases: TGCGCCAGCAGCTTGTCTGGGGCGGGAGGCGATGAGCAGTTCTTC.

This chain uses TRBV5-5 with TRBJ1-5, with a weak D call TRBD1 (5 bases). V was pared by 4 bases and J by 9 bases, with 14 bases between. Germline lookup yields CDR1 SGHKS and CDR2 YYEKEE (reference sequence). The CDR3 contains 13 residues. The DNA for the CDR3 is TGTGCCAGCAGCCGATTGGGGGTGGGGCCCCAGCATTTT. Residues: CASSRLGVGPQHF.

This chain links TRBV7-6 with TRBJ2-3; TRBD2 matches at 12 bases. This CDR3 has 16 residues. V shed 2 bases and J 6 bases; nucleotides not matched to a gene: 6. The germline V gene has CDR1 SGHVS and CDR2 FNYEAQ. CDR3 region: CASSLLAGGITDTQYF. DNA for the CDR3: TGTGCCAGCAGCTTACTAGCGGGAGGGATAACGGATACGCAGTATTTT.

The chain is built from TRBV11-1 and TRBJ2-3, with 9 positions matching TRBD1. The CDR3 has 16 amino acids. Per germline, CDR1 SGHAT and CDR2 FQDESV (reference sequence). After removal of 5 bases from V and 2 bases from J, the junction contained 8 bases not matched to a gene. The DNA of the CDR3 is TGTGCCAGCAGCGCAGGACAGGGGAACCCCACAGATACGCAGTATTTT. This gives the protein CASSAGQGNPTDTQYF.

This clone came up a few times. This chain joins TRBV2 and TRBJ2-1, with 10 bases fitting TRBD2. In germline, CDR1 is SNHLY, CDR2 FYNNEI. The trim removed 1 base at V and 8 bases at J, leaving 5 bases unmatched. This CDR3 spans 15 amino acids. The CDR3 bases are TGTGCCAGCAGTGAAGATAGCGGGAGGAACCATGAGCAGTTCTTC. Residues: CASSEDSGRNHEQFF.

The chain is built from TRBV7-6 and TRBJ1-4; D is possibly TRBD1 (5 bases). The CDR3 is 13 amino acids. The germline V and J ends were trimmed by 2 bases and 5 bases, with 6 bases remaining between them. Germline V lookup: CDR1 SGHVS, CDR2 FNYEAQ. This CDR3 reads CASSLWGNEKLFF. CDR3 DNA: TGTGCCAGCAGCTTATGGGGGAATGAAAAACTGTTTTTT.

V gene TRBV7-2 combines with J gene TRBJ2-7; 12 nucleotides align to TRBD2. The V gene end was trimmed by 4 bases and the J gene end by 4 bases; junction bases not matched to a gene: 11. The CDR3 sequence is 17 residues long. CDR1 and CDR2 (germline): SGHTA, FQGNSA. CDR3 protein: CASSSKGLAGGPYEQYF. Written as DNA, the CDR3 is TGTGCCAGCAGCTCCAAAGGGCTAGCGGGAGGGCCTTACGAGCAGTACTTC. Full variable domain (missing parts from reference TRBV7-2 and TRBJ2-7): GAGVSQSPSNKVTEKGKDVELRCDPISGHTALYWYRQSLGQGLEFLIYFQGNSAPDKSGLPSDRFSAERTGGSVSTLTIQRTQQEDSAVYLCASSSKGLAGGPYEQYFGPGTRLTVT.

J is TRBJ2-7 and V is TRBV6-4; D remains ambiguous. V was cut by 5 bases and J by 12 bases, with 8 bases left in between. Germline lookup yields CDR1 MRHNA and CDR2 SNTAGT. The CDR3 has 9 amino acids. The CDR3 DNA reads as TGTGCCAGCAGTCGTCCTCGGTACTTC. Amino acids: CASSRPRYF.

The table lists this clone with a few counts. J is TRBJ1-5 and V is TRBV18; TRBD1 is a possible D gene (6 bases). Trimming removed 3 bases from V and 4 bases from J, with 13 bases in between. CDR1 and CDR2 (germline): KGHSH, LQKENI. The length of the CDR3 is 15 residues. The CDR3 protein is CASSPYRDNNQPQHF. The CDR3 DNA sequence: TGTGCCAGCTCACCTTACAGGGATAATAATCAGCCCCAGCATTTT.

This rearrangement joins TRBV20-1 to TRBJ2-7; D remains ambiguous. Germline V lookup: CDR1 DFQATT, CDR2 SNEGSKA (reference sequence). With 5 bases removed from V and 6 bases from J, the gap between germline ends came to 11 bases. This CDR3 has 11 amino acids. The CDR3 loop is CSAYREFEQYF. The CDR3 DNA follows: TGCAGTGCTTATCGTGAGTTCGAGCAGTACTTC.

This rearrangement joins TRBV7-2 to TRBJ2-7, with D hard to call. V shed 4 bases and J shed 2 bases, with 9 bases lying between them. Germline-derived CDR1 and CDR2 are SGHTA and FQGNSA. The length of the CDR3 is 13 residues. The CDR3 protein is CASSSPSAYEQYF. CDR3 DNA: TGTGCCAGCAGCTCTCCGTCCGCCTACGAGCAGTACTTC.

This clone came up once. The chain uses TRBV19 and TRBJ2-1, with D perhaps assigned TRBD1 or TRBD2 (5 bases each). The V end was cut by 10 bases, the J end by 6 bases, with 19 bases between. Germline loops: CDR1 LNHDA, CDR2 SQIVND (reference sequence). The CDR3 contains 14 residues. CDR3 bases: TGTGCCACTAAAAGGGACCAAAGCGTCAATGAGCAGTTCTTC. Protein product: CATKRDQSVNEQFF. The entire variable domain, with the rest obtained from reference TRBV19 and TRBJ2-1, is as follows: DGGITQSPKYLFRKEGQNVTLSCEQNLNHDAMYWYRQDPGQGLRLIYYSQIVNDFQKGDIAEGYSVSREKKESFPLTVTSAQKNPTAFYLCATKRDQSVNEQFFGPGTRLTVL.

The chain has TRBV28 and TRBJ1-2; D not certain. The V gene's germline CDR1 is MDHEN and CDR2 SYDVKM. V gave up 10 bases and J gave up 4 bases, with 16 bases separating them. The CDR3 is 13 amino acids. CDR3 DNA sequence: TGTGCCACCAAATTAAAGGACCGCTATGGCTACACCTTC. It encodes CATKLKDRYGYTF.

The chain joins TRBV7-3 to TRBJ2-3; 14 bases align to TRBD2. The CDR3 consists of 16 residues. Germline CDR1 SGHTA, CDR2 FQGTGA. V was clipped by 5 bases and J by 10 bases; unmatched bases: 11. The CDR3 DNA sequence: TGTGCCAGCAGCCCCAGACTAGCGGGAGGGCGGAATCCGCAGTATTTT. Its protein product is CASSPRLAGGRNPQYF.

The V gene is TRBV13, the J gene TRBJ2-1; tentatively, D is TRBD2 (5 bases). Deletions cut 1 base from V and 8 bases from J, with 12 bases between. Germline CDR1 reads PRHDT; CDR2 reads FYEKMQ (reference sequence). The CDR3 has 14 residues. This CDR3 reads CASSLVSGWDEQFF. DNA for the CDR3: TGTGCCAGCAGCTTAGTATCGGGATGGGATGAGCAGTTCTTC.

V usage is TRBV27 and J usage is TRBJ2-3, with 7 bases lining up with TRBD2. Germline assignment: CDR1 MNHEY and CDR2 SMNVEV (reference sequence). V lost 5 bases, J lost 3 bases, and 11 bases stayed unmatched. This CDR3 comprises 16 residues. This chain's CDR3 is CASSPKAGIRTDTQYF. The DNA for the CDR3 is TGTGCCAGCAGTCCCAAAGCGGGAATCAGGACAGATACGCAGTATTTT.

The chain has TRBV28 and TRBJ1-1, with D possibly matching TRBD1 (5 bases). The CDR3 runs 15 residues. Germline CDR1 is MDHEN and CDR2 is SYDVKM. The germline V and J ends were trimmed by 6 bases and 0 bases, with 14 bases remaining between them. The CDR3 loop reads CASSLRGAVNTEAFF. CDR3 nucleotides: TGTGCCAGCAGCCTCCGCGGGGCGGTGAACACTGAAGCTTTCTTT. The full variable domain, completed using reference TRBV28 and TRBJ1-1, is DVKVTQSSRYLVKRTGEKVFLECVQDMDHENMFWYRQDPGLGLRLIYFSYDVKMKEKGDIPEGYSVSREKKERFSLILESASTNQTSMYLCASSLRGAVNTEAFFGQGTRLTVV.